Below are 17 T cell receptor beta chains sequenced from a single sample in a study of neurological immune-mediated disorders (dated by TCRdb to the late 2010s). Library preparation used 5' RACE. TCRdb records Illumina HiSeq 2500 as the sequencer. Clones were called with MiXCR by TCRdb after fastp trimmed the public reads at Q25, and only in-frame beta chains were retained. Rows merge per CDR3 protein into single entries with the most common DNA and genes. The sample records about 65,000 distinct CDR3 sequences, over 4% of which are singletons. The ten largest make up about 2.4% of the sample. Sequencing was performed on PBMCs. These receptors all stem from a man aged 45 to 65 with multiple sclerosis.

This clonotype was counted ten times or more. The chain joins TRBV7-2 to TRBJ1-3; 9 nucleotides agree with TRBD1. The CDR3 totals 15 residues. V lost 4 bases and J lost 4; bases outside the gene matches: 5. Germline lookup yields CDR1 SGHTA and CDR2 FQGNSA. CDR3 protein: CASSYGQGRGNTIYF. The CDR3 region has the DNA TGTGCCAGCAGCTACGGACAGGGGAGAGGAAACACCATATATTTT.

Concerning this clonotype itself: The junction departs from germline at one end; a sequencing error may be responsible. The V call is TRBV5-6, the J call TRBJ1-5; D not resolved. The CDR3 covers 14 residues. CDR1 and CDR2 (germline): SGHDT, YYEEEE. The CDR3 DNA reads as TGTGCCAGCAGCCAGACCAGAGGGAGTCAGCCCCAGAATTTT. It encodes CASSQTRGSQPQNF. Full variable domain (rest looked up from reference TRBV5-6 and TRBJ1-5): DAGVTQSPTHLIKTRGQQVTLRCSPKSGHDTVSWYQQALGQGPQFIFQYYEEEERQRGNFPDRFSGHQFPNYSSELNVNALLLGDSALYLCASSQTRGSQPQNFGDGTRLSIL.

This clonotype was detected ten times or more. V is TRBV11-2 and J is TRBJ1-5; D is possibly TRBD1 (5 bases). The CDR3 loop spans 15 amino acids. V was cut by 7 bases and J by 11 bases, with 24 bases left in between. Germline CDR1 is SGHAT and CDR2 is FQNNGV. The CDR3 is CASNVISPSRGSQHF. DNA of the CDR3: TGTGCCAGCAACGTCATAAGTCCGTCGAGGGGATCCCAGCATTTT.

This clonotype was counted many times. The J gene is TRBJ2-7, the V gene TRBV4-1; 7 bases align to TRBD2. V shed 3 bases, J shed 0 bases, and the junction held 5 bases outside the gene matches. Germline CDR1 MGHRA, CDR2 YSYEKL. CDR3 length equals 15 residues. CDR3 sequence (DNA): TGCGCCAGCAGCCACCCCGGGACTAACTCCTACGAGCAGTACTTC. It is translated as CASSHPGTNSYEQYF.

This clonotype was counted at least ten times. The gene calls are TRBV7-9 and TRBJ1-1, with D perhaps TRBD1 (6 bases). The V and J ends lost 5 bases and 1 base respectively, with 14 bases between them. Germline values: CDR1 SEHNR, CDR2 FQNEAQ (reference sequence). This CDR3 has 15 amino acids. This CDR3 reads CASSRGGGENTEAFF. The DNA of the CDR3 is TGTGCCAGCAGCCGCGGGGGGGGCGAGAACACTGAAGCTTTCTTT.

This clonotype was found many times. This rearrangement joins TRBV7-9 to TRBJ1-4; D uncertain. CDR3 length equals 15 residues. Germline CDR1 SEHNR, CDR2 FQNEAQ (reference sequence). V lost 4 bases, J lost 5 bases, and 14 bases lay in between. The CDR3 sequence: CASSSPRSKNEKLFF. The CDR3 DNA reads TGTGCCAGCAGCTCCCCCAGAAGCAAAAATGAAAAACTGTTTTTT.

This clonotype was found many times. The V gene is TRBV6-5, the J gene TRBJ1-1, with D possibly matching TRBD1 (5 bases). The CDR3 loop spans 14 amino acids. The germline gives CDR1 MNHEY, CDR2 SVGAGI. V lost 5 bases, J lost 11 bases, and 21 bases lay in between. Here the CDR3 reads CASSRARRQGGAFF. In DNA, the CDR3 is TGTGCCAGCAGTAGGGCAAGGCGGCAGGGTGGCGCTTTCTTT.

This chain connects TRBV7-2 to TRBJ2-5; possible D gene TRBD1, 5 bases. The CDR3 sequence is 14 residues long. Trimming stripped 2 bases from V and 7 bases from J, with 14 bases between. Germline CDR1 and CDR2: SGHTA and FQGNSA. The CDR3 bases are TGTGCCAGCAGCTTAAATGGGAAGCAGGGGACCCAGTACTTC. Protein sequence: CASSLNGKQGTQYF. The variable domain in full, with the rest retrieved from reference TRBV7-2 and TRBJ2-5, is GAGVSQSPSNKVTEKGKDVELRCDPISGHTALYWYRQSLGQGLEFLIYFQGNSAPDKSGLPSDRFSAERTGGSVSTLTIQRTQQEDSAVYLCASSLNGKQGTQYFGPGTRLLVL.

This clonotype came up many times. The chain employs TRBV20-1 and TRBJ2-3, with 10 positions matching TRBD2. The V gene's germline CDR1 is DFQATT and CDR2 SNEGSKA (reference sequence). The CDR3 totals 15 residues. J gave up 2 bases and V 3 bases, and 5 bases lay outside the gene matches. The CDR3 here is CSASSGGADTDTQYF. The CDR3 bases are TGCAGTGCTAGCAGCGGGGGGGCTGACACAGATACGCAGTATTTT.

This clonotype was seen at least ten times. The rearrangement links TRBV7-6 to TRBJ2-2; D remains unclear. Germline CDR1 SGHVS, CDR2 FNYEAQ. CDR3 size: 12 residues. V was shortened by 5 bases and J by 7 bases, with 8 bases between the two germline ends. Here the CDR3 reads CASSQLLGELFF. The CDR3 nucleotides read TGTGCCAGCAGCCAGCTACTCGGGGAGCTGTTTTTT.

This clonotype has a count of ten or more. CDR3 sequence reads: CASSLSGRHWDTIYF. CDR3 in DNA: TGTGCCAGCAGCTTGTCGGGACGCCACTGGGACACCATATATTTT. This rearrangement joins TRBV7-2 to TRBJ1-3; D possibly corresponds to TRBD1 (5 bases). Trimming removed 3 bases from V and 8 bases from J, with 17 bases in between. Germline V gives CDR1 SGHTA, CDR2 FQGNSA. The CDR3 contains 15 residues.

This clonotype was found many times. The V and J genes are TRBV5-1 and TRBJ1-1, with TRBD1 matching 10 bases. This CDR3 is 13 amino acids long. Per the germline V gene, CDR1 is SGHRS and CDR2 is YFSETQ. With V trimmed by 5 bases and J by 5 bases, 3 bases remained unmatched. The CDR3 is CASRDRGTTEAFF. CDR3 nucleotides: TGCGCCAGCAGGGACAGGGGGACAACTGAAGCTTTCTTT.

This clonotype showed up many times. The V call is TRBV4-1, the J call TRBJ2-3; 8 positions match TRBD2. V gave up 1 base and J gave up 6 bases; unmatched junction bases: 12. The CDR3 contains 17 residues. Germline-derived CDR1 and CDR2 are MGHRA and YSYEKL. CDR3 sequence reads: CASSQGWAGGRQDTQYF. The CDR3 bases are TGCGCCAGCAGCCAAGGATGGGCGGGGGGCCGGCAGGATACGCAGTATTTT.

In its sample, this clonotype was seen many times. The chain has TRBV9 and TRBJ1-2; no clear D. The ends were cut back, 0 bases at V and 1 base at J, with 7 bases in the middle. This CDR3 region has 14 residues. The V gene's germline CDR1 is SGDLS and CDR2 YYNGEE. This CDR3 is CASSVGPGNYGYTF. CDR3 bases: TGTGCCAGCAGCGTAGGACCGGGTAACTATGGCTACACCTTC.

In its sample, this clonotype was seen many times. The CDR3 reads CASSFSSTRTDTQYF. DNA for the CDR3: TGCGCCAGCAGCTTTTCGAGCACCCGCACAGATACGCAGTATTTT. The chain uses TRBV5-1 and TRBJ2-3; D is uncertain. CDR3 length: 15 residues. Germline values: CDR1 SGHRS, CDR2 YFSETQ. V dropped 2 bases and J dropped 1 base, with 11 bases sitting between them.

This clonotype was picked up many times. The V gene is TRBV10-3, the J gene TRBJ2-2; 7 bases fit TRBD1. Germline V gene lookup returns CDR1 ENHRY and CDR2 SYGVKD. The CDR3 is 20 residues long. V was pared by 7 bases and J by 4 bases, with 24 bases of the junction left unmatched. The CDR3, as DNA: TGTGCCATCATTCGGAACCCAACACCCAAGGGGGCCCCTGTCACCGGGGAGCTGTTTTTT. Its translation is CAIIRNPTPKGAPVTGELFF.

This clonotype was found many times. V and J are TRBV20-1 and TRBJ1-1; D ambiguous. Trimming removed 3 bases from V and 9 bases from J, with 17 bases in between. Germline V gene lookup returns CDR1 DFQATT and CDR2 SNEGSKA (reference sequence). This CDR3 spans 13 amino acids. The CDR3 sequence: CSASSSSNAKAFF. As DNA, the CDR3 is TGCAGTGCTAGCTCGTCTAGCAACGCGAAAGCTTTCTTT.